Shown below are 14 T cell receptor beta chains from a single sample sequenced in a study of blood T cell repertoires in COVID-19. Clones were read by immunoSEQ multiplex PCR, and TCRdb kept only the in-frame ones, dropping some. Of about 340,000 clones in the sample, around 86% are singletons; the top ten hold approximately 4%. The sequenced sample was PBMCs or T cells enriched from blood (not recorded which). Receptor source: a woman in her thirties or forties with acute COVID-19.

This clone is a singleton in its sample. The rearrangement uses TRBV5-1 and TRBJ2-5, with 12 bases that match TRBD1. Germline loops: CDR1 SGHRS, CDR2 YFSETQ. The CDR3 spans 16 residues. The junction had 8 bases not matched to a gene; V was cut back by 3 bases and J by 5 bases. The CDR3 region is CASSSTGQGAWETQYF. The CDR3, as DNA: TGCGCCAGCAGCTCAACGGGACAGGGGGCATGGGAGACCCAGTACTTC.

The rearrangement uses TRBV5-6 and TRBJ1-3; D is unclear. V was pared by 3 bases and J by 1 base, with 11 bases between. The CDR3 consists of 15 residues. Germline CDR1 is SGHDT and CDR2 is YYEEEE. CDR3 sequence: CASSWSGTSGNTIYF. Written as DNA, the CDR3 is TGTGCCAGCAGCTGGAGCGGTACATCTGGAAACACCATATATTTT.

The chain recombines TRBV6-5 with TRBJ1-6, with 11 bases identical to TRBD1. The CDR3 loop spans 15 amino acids. Trimming took 7 bases from V and 6 from J; bases not matched to a gene: 5. From germline, CDR1 is MNHEY and CDR2 SVGAGI. DNA for the CDR3: TGTGCCAGCACGACGGACAGGGGGCTTAATTCACCCCTCCACTTT. Translated, it gives CASTTDRGLNSPLHF.

This clone was counted ten times or more. The gene calls are TRBV10-3 and TRBJ2-2; TRBD1 is a possible D gene (5 bases). V was clipped by 10 bases and J by 1 base, with 13 bases between them. This CDR3 is 14 amino acids long. CDR1 ENHRY and CDR2 SYGVKD come from the germline V gene. In DNA form, the CDR3 reads TGTGCCACACACAGGCGCCTGAACACCGGGGAGCTGTTTTTT. The encoded protein is CATHRRLNTGELFF.

CDR3 protein: CASSLGFQGGPYSNQPQHF. The CDR3 DNA reads as TGTGCCAGCAGTTTGGGGTTCCAGGGGGGTCCATATAGCAATCAGCCCCAGCATTTT. The J gene is TRBJ1-5, the V gene TRBV27; the match to TRBD1 covers 7 bases. Germline loops: CDR1 MNHEY, CDR2 SMNVEV (reference sequence). The CDR3 extends over 19 amino acids. V lost 3 bases and J lost 0; bases outside the gene matches: 14.

V is TRBV6-2 or TRBV6-3 and J is TRBJ2-3; 8 bases agree with TRBD2. The CDR3 length is 17 residues. Looked up from germline, CDR1 is MNHEY and CDR2 is SVGEGT. V dropped 2 bases and J dropped 0; count of bases not matched to a gene: 7. The DNA for the CDR3 is TGTGCCAGCAGTTACCCCCGGGGGGGCTCTAGCACAGATACGCAGTATTTT. It codes for CASSYPRGGSSTDTQYF.

The table lists this clone with a count of one. V is TRBV2 and J is TRBJ2-2; TRBD2 matches at 9 bases. V trimming: 6 bases; J trimming: 2 bases; junction bases outside the gene matches: 4. CDR1 SNHLY and CDR2 FYNNEI come from the germline V gene. This CDR3 has 15 amino acids. CDR3 sequence (DNA): TGTGCCAGCAGAGGTAGCGGGAGAAACACCGGGGAGCTGTTTTTT. This codes for CASRGSGRNTGELFF.

The CDR3 coding sequence is TGTGCCAGCAGCTTAGATCGGGGGACCCCTAACTATGGCTACACCTTC. It yields the protein CASSLDRGTPNYGYTF. This rearrangement joins TRBV11-2 to TRBJ1-2; D may be TRBD1 (5 bases). The CDR3 is 16 residues long. From germline, CDR1 is SGHAT and CDR2 FQNNGV. Trimming shortened V by 0 bases and J by 0 bases, and 11 bases separated the two germline ends.

The chain links TRBV18 to TRBJ1-5, with D perhaps TRBD1 (6 bases). Trimming removed 2 bases from V and 4 bases from J, with 12 bases in between. This CDR3 region has 15 residues. Germline V CDR1 and CDR2: KGHSH, LQKENI. CDR3 residues: CASSPGGQTNQPQHF. In DNA, the CDR3 is TGTGCCAGCTCACCAGGCGGACAGACGAATCAGCCCCAGCATTTT.

The gene calls are TRBV10-3 and TRBJ2-1, with D possibly matching TRBD2 (5 bases). Trimming left V 6 bases short and J 11 bases short, with 14 bases between. This CDR3 has 12 amino acids. Germline V gene sequence: CDR1 ENHRY, CDR2 SYGVKD. The CDR3 bases are TGTGCCATCAGAACTTTAGCGTACCAGCAGTTCTTC. Translation: CAIRTLAYQQFF.

Turning to this clone: At the DNA level, this CDR3 is encoded by other sequences in the same sample as well. This chain's CDR3 is CSVGQGEAFF. The CDR3 DNA follows: TGCAGCGTGGGACAGGGTGAAGCTTTCTTT. The chain is built from TRBV29-1 and TRBJ1-1, with 9 bases identical to TRBD1. J lost 7 bases, V lost 6 bases, and 0 bases had no gene match. The CDR3 consists of 10 residues. Germline V gives CDR1 SQVTM, CDR2 ANQGSEA.

This chain joins TRBV13 and TRBJ2-7, with TRBD2 matching 9 bases. The length of the CDR3 is 17 residues. The V gene's germline CDR1 is PRHDT and CDR2 FYEKMQ (reference sequence). Trimming at V came to 4 bases and at J to 0 bases, leaving 10 bases not matched to a gene. DNA of the CDR3: TGTGCCAGCAGCTACCGAGCGGGGGGACAGAGCTCCTACGAGCAGTACTTC. As protein: CASSYRAGGQSSYEQYF. The variable domain in full, with the rest retrieved from reference TRBV13 and TRBJ2-7, is AAGVIQSPRHLIKEKRETATLKCYPIPRHDTVYWYQQGPGQDPQFLISFYEKMQSDKGSIPDRFSAQQFSDYHSELNMSSLELGDSALYFCASSYRAGGQSSYEQYFGPGTRLTVT.

The rearrangement uses TRBV18 and TRBJ1-1; TRBD1 matches at 10 bases. The length of the CDR3 is 17 residues. V was clipped by 3 bases and J by 6 bases; unmatched bases: 13. Germline values: CDR1 KGHSH, CDR2 LQKENI. The DNA for the CDR3 is TGTGCCAGCTCACCGACAGGGGGCGGCGTTGGGACCCCTGAAGCTTTCTTT. This translates into CASSPTGGGVGTPEAFF. Together with reference TRBV18 and TRBJ1-1, the CDR3 gives the full variable domain: NAGVMQNPRHLVRRRGQEARLRCSPMKGHSHVYWYRQLPEEGLKFMVYLQKENIIDESGMPKERFSAEFPKEGPSILRIQQVVRGDSAAYFCASSPTGGGVGTPEAFFGQGTRLTVV.

The rearrangement uses TRBV5-1 and TRBJ2-2; unclear D gene. Germline assignment: CDR1 SGHRS and CDR2 YFSETQ. Trimming left V 0 bases short and J 4 bases short, with 4 bases between. The CDR3 sequence is 13 residues long. The CDR3 bases are TGCGCCAGCAGCTTGGTATCCACCGGGGAGCTGTTTTTT. Its translation is CASSLVSTGELFF.